The 9 T cell receptor beta chains below all came from one sample that was sequenced in a study of blood T cell repertoires in COVID-19. Using immunoSEQ multiplex PCR, the repertoire was profiled, and TCRdb retains in-frame clones only, with some absent. Among roughly 73,000 clones listed, 80% to 85% were seen once. The sequencing sample was made of peripheral blood. These receptors came from a woman aged 60 to 75 with acute or convalescent COVID-19.

The chain combines TRBV18 with TRBJ2-1, with 9 bases matching TRBD2. This CDR3 is built from 14 residues. Trimming took 4 bases from V and 4 from J; bases not matched to a gene: 2. Germline CDR1 KGHSH, CDR2 LQKENI. The CDR3 coding sequence is TGTGCCAGCTCACTTAGCGGGGGATACAATGAGCAGTTCTTC. Encoded protein: CASSLSGGYNEQFF.

V usage is TRBV3-1 (or the pseudogene TRBV3-2) and J usage is TRBJ1-2; 7 positions match TRBD1. With 2 bases clipped from V and 4 bases from J, the junction kept 10 bases outside the gene matches. Germline V CDR1 and CDR2: LGHDT, YNNKEL (reference sequence). The CDR3 length is 16 residues. The CDR3 nucleotides read TGTGCCAGCAGCCAACTAAAACAGGGGACCCGCTATGGCTACACCTTC. Its protein product is CASSQLKQGTRYGYTF.

The rearrangement links TRBV6-5 to TRBJ1-1; D unclear. Germline V lookup: CDR1 MNHEY, CDR2 SVGAGI. Trimming took 5 bases from V and 5 from J, leaving 15 bases between them. The CDR3 is made up of 14 amino acids. In nucleotides, the CDR3 is TGTGCCAGCAGTCGGCCGGACTGGGGAACTGAAGCTTTCTTT. It is translated as CASSRPDWGTEAFF.

J is TRBJ2-7 and V is TRBV7-3; D remains ambiguous. Germline loops: CDR1 SGHTA, CDR2 FQGTGA. The CDR3 loop spans 13 amino acids. V shed 2 bases and J shed 3 bases, with 8 bases lying between them. The CDR3 region has the DNA TGTGCCAGCAGCTTAGGCCATAACTACGAGCAGTACTTC. It translates to CASSLGHNYEQYF.

The chain combines TRBV7-2 with TRBJ2-7; D perhaps matches TRBD2 (5 bases). The germline gives CDR1 SGHTA, CDR2 FQGNSA. Trimming took off 5 bases at V and 2 bases at J, with 22 bases between the two ends. The length of the CDR3 is 17 residues. The CDR3 nucleotides are TGTGCCAGCAGCCCGCGACCGGGGTCAGGAATAACCTACGAGCAGTACTTC. Translation: CASSPRPGSGITYEQYF.

The V and J genes are TRBV6-5 and TRBJ2-3; D possibly corresponds to TRBD1 (8 bases). V was cut by 8 bases and J by 5 bases, with 17 bases left in between. CDR1 is MNHEY, CDR2 SVGAGI, per germline. The CDR3 spans 14 residues. CDR3 coding DNA: TGTGCCAGCGGCAGATACAGGGGGGGAGATACGCAGTATTTT. Protein: CASGRYRGGDTQYF.

About this clone: Distinct nucleotide sequences in the sample also encode this CDR3. The chain couples TRBV5-1 to TRBJ1-1; D might be TRBD1 (5 bases). Trimming shortened V by 4 bases and J by 1 base, and 8 bases separated the two germline ends. The CDR3 spans 13 residues. Germline assignment: CDR1 SGHRS and CDR2 YFSETQ. This chain's CDR3 is CASSTGQNTEAFF. The CDR3 bases are TGCGCCAGCAGCACCGGACAGAACACTGAAGCTTTCTTT.

This clone was recorded once. The chain carries TRBV2 and TRBJ2-3; TRBD2 aligns across 7 bases. Unmatched junction bases numbered 7, after V lost 3 bases and J lost 1 base. The CDR3 length is 16 residues. Germline CDR1 and CDR2: SNHLY and FYNNEI. This CDR3 reads CASSEASGKGTDTQYF. The CDR3 region has the DNA TGTGCCAGCAGTGAGGCCAGCGGGAAGGGCACAGATACGCAGTATTTT.

The CDR3 reads CARRTGTSYRHQPQHF. The CDR3 nucleotides read TGTGCCAGACGGACAGGGACTTCTTATCGGCATCAGCCCCAGCATTTT. The chain carries TRBV19 and TRBJ1-5; 8 nucleotides agree with TRBD1. Germline V CDR1 and CDR2: LNHDA, SQIVND (reference sequence). V lost 9 bases and J lost 5; bases outside the gene matches: 15. The CDR3 covers 16 residues.